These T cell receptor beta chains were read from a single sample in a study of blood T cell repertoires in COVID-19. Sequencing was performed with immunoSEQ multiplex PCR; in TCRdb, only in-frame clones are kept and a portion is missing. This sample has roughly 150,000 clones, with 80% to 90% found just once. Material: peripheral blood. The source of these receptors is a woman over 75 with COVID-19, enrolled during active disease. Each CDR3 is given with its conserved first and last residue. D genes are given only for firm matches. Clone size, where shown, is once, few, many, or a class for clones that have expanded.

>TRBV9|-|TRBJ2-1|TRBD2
TGTGCCAGCAGCGGCGGACTAGCGGGTGAGCAGTTCTTC
CASSGGLAGEQFF
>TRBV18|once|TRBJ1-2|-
TGTGCCAGCTCAACCACCCCAGGGGTCAACTATGGCTACACCTTC
CASSTTPGVNYGYTF
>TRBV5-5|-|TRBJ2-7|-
TGTGCCAGCAGCTTGGAACAGAACTACGAGCAGTACTTC
CASSLEQNYEQYF
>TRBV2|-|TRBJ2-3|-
TGTGCCAGCTCCCGACAGATTAGCACAGATACGCAGTATTTT
CASSRQISTDTQYF
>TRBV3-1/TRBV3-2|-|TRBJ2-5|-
TGTGCCAGCAGCCAGGATCGGACACCTCAGGAGACCCAGTACTTC
CASSQDRTPQETQYF
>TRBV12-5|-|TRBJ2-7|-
TGTGCTAGTGGTCCTCCGACAGCCGAGCAGTACTTC
CASGPPTAEQYF
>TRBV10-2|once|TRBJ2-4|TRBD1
TGCGCCAGCAGGGACAGGGGGGAAGCCAAAAACATTCAGTACTTC
CASRDRGEAKNIQYF
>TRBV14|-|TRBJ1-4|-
TGTGCCAGCAGCCAAGATCAACAGGGACGTGAAAAACTGTTTTTT
CASSQDQQGREKLFF
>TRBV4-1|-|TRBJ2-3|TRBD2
TGCGCCAGCAGCCAAGACGGACTAGCGGGGACAGATACGCAGTATTTT
CASSQDGLAGTDTQYF
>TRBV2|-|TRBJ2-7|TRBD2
TGTGCCAGCAGCCCGGGACTAGCGGTTTACGAGCAGTACTTC
CASSPGLAVYEQYF
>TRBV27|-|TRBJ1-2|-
TGTGCTTCCTGGGGAGGGGCAAGCGGGTATGGCTACACCTTC
CASWGGASGYGYTF
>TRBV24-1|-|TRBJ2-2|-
TGTGCCACCACGGCGAACAGGGATGTCACCGGGGAGCTGTTTTTT
CATTANRDVTGELFF
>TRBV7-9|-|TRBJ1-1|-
TGTGCCAGCAGCGGAAGCAGGGCTGAAGCTTTCTTT
CASSGSRAEAFF
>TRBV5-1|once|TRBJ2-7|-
TGCGCCAGCAGCATCCAGGGTGGATTCTACGAGCAGTACTTC
CASSIQGGFYEQYF
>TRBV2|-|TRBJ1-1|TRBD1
TGTGCCAGCGATAGGGGACAGCTGAACACTGAAGCTTTCTTT
CASDRGQLNTEAFF
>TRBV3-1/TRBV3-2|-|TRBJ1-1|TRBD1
TGTGCCAGCAGCCTGAAAACAGGGGGCCCCCCCACTGAAGCTTTCTTT
CASSLKTGGPPTEAFF
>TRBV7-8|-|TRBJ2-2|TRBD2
TGTGCCAGCAGCTTAAGGGCGGGAGGGCTGTTTTTT
CASSLRAGGLFF
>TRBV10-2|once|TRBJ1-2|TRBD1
TGCGCCAGCAGAGGACAGGGGGTTAACTATGGCTACACCTTC
CASRGQGVNYGYTF
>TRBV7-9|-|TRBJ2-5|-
TGTGCCAGCAACCCGGACTGGAAAGAGACCCAGTACTTC
CASNPDWKETQYF
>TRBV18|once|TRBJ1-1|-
TGTGCCAGCTCACCGCTACTCATGAACACTGAAGCTTTCTTT
CASSPLLMNTEAFF